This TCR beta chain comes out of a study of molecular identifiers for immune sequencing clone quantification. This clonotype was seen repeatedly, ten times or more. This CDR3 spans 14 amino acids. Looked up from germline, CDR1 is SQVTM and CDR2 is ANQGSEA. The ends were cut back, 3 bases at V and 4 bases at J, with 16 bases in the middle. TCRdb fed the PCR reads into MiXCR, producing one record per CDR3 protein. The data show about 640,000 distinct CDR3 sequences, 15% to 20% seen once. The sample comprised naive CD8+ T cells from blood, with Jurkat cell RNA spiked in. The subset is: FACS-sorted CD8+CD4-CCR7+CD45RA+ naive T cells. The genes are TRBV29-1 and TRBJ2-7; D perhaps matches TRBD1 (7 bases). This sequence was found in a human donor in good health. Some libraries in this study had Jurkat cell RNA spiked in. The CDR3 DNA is TGCAGCGTTGAGAGTTCCGCGGGACAGTACGAGCAGTACTTC. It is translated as CSVESSAGQYEQYF.